The 10 T cell receptor beta chains reported below all come from one sample, sequenced in a study of T cells after yellow fever vaccination. TCRdb re-called the 5' RACE reads through MiXCR, storing one row per CDR3 protein. The repertoire holds hundreds of thousands of distinct CDR3 sequences, with 9% to 15% as singletons. The material was PBMCs, obtained on the day of the yellow fever booster vaccination. These receptors were obtained from a man in his thirties or forties who received the YFV17D yellow fever vaccine.

The rearrangement links TRBV2 to TRBJ2-7, with 11 nucleotides matching TRBD2. The J segment lost 3 bases and the V segment lost 6 bases, leaving 4 bases of the junction unmatched. CDR1 and CDR2 from the germline V gene are SNHLY and FYNNEI. The length of the CDR3 is 14 residues. CDR3 in amino acids: CASSGTSGNYEQYF. Here the CDR3 DNA reads TGTGCCAGCAGCGGGACTAGCGGAAACTACGAGCAGTACTTC.

This clonotype was observed a handful of times. The chain carries TRBV24-1 and TRBJ2-3, with TRBD2 matching 9 bases. CDR3 length: 16 amino acids. Germline CDR1 and CDR2: KGHDR and SFDVKD. V trimming: 8 bases; J trimming: 2 bases; junction bases outside the gene matches: 10. The CDR3 region has the DNA TGTGCCACCATGCCCGCCCTAGCGGGGTTCACAGATACGCAGTATTTT. Translation: CATMPALAGFTDTQYF.

This clonotype was picked up many times. The chain employs TRBV7-9 and TRBJ2-5; tentative D call: TRBD2 (6 bases). CDR1 SEHNR and CDR2 FQNEAQ come from the germline V gene (reference sequence). The V end was cut by 3 bases, the J end by 0 bases, with 11 bases between. The CDR3 is 15 amino acids. CDR3 sequence (DNA): TGTGCCAGCAGCTTCGGGGGACGGGACCAAGAGACCCAGTACTTC. Translation gives CASSFGGRDQETQYF.

This clonotype showed up just a few times. The V gene is TRBV18, the J gene TRBJ1-1; D is unresolved. The ends were cut back, 3 bases at V and 3 bases at J, with 8 bases in the middle. The CDR3 extends over 13 amino acids. CDR1 is KGHSH and CDR2 is LQKENI in the germline V gene. CDR3 DNA sequence: TGTGCCAGCTCACCTGTTGCGTACACTGAAGCTTTCTTT. Residues: CASSPVAYTEAFF.

This clonotype was seen a few times. This chain links TRBV11-1 with TRBJ1-4; 11 positions agree with TRBD1. The germline V gene encodes CDR1 SGHAT and CDR2 FQDESV (reference sequence). V lost 5 bases to trimming and J lost 0 bases; unmatched junction nucleotides: 8. CDR3 length: 18 residues. CDR3 loop: CASSTRDRGVATNEKLFF. DNA for the CDR3: TGTGCCAGCAGCACGCGGGACAGGGGGGTTGCAACTAATGAAAAACTGTTTTTT.

The V gene is TRBV9, the J gene TRBJ1-2; 7 bases match TRBD1. CDR3 length equals 16 residues. V lost 3 bases, J lost 3 bases, and 11 bases stayed unmatched. Per the germline V gene, CDR1 is SGDLS and CDR2 is YYNGEE. This CDR3 reads CASSAEGQRTYYGYTF. The CDR3 bases are TGTGCCAGCAGCGCCGAGGGACAGCGAACTTACTATGGCTACACCTTC.

This clonotype was detected many times. The CDR3 protein is CASSASWRETQYF. CDR3 sequence (DNA): TGTGCCAGCAGTGCGTCGTGGAGAGAGACCCAGTACTTC. The chain uses TRBV6-1 and TRBJ2-5; no clear D. The ends were cut back, 4 bases at V and 4 bases at J, with 10 bases in the middle. Germline assignment: CDR1 MNHNS and CDR2 SASEGT. CDR3 length: 13 residues.

Comment on this clonotype: Compared with germline, one end of the junction differs, possibly owing to a read error. J is TRBJ2-7 and V is TRBV29-1; perhaps D is TRBD1 or TRBD2 (5 bases each). The CDR3 sequence is 14 residues long. CDR1 is SQVTM and CDR2 is ANQGSEA in the germline V gene. CDR3: CNVAMGPPHYEQYF. CDR3 bases: TGCAACGTTGCCATGGGACCTCCCCACTACGAGCAGTACTTC.

A few counts support this clonotype. The J gene is TRBJ1-5, the V gene TRBV6-6; D might be TRBD1 (5 bases). The germline V and J ends were trimmed by 4 bases and 10 bases, with 14 bases remaining between them. CDR3 size: 13 residues. In germline, CDR1 is MNHNY, CDR2 SVGAGI (reference sequence). CDR3 nucleotide sequence: TGTGCCAGCAGTTTAGACAGCCCCGAACCCCAGCATTTT. Translation gives CASSLDSPEPQHF.

Comments on this clonotype: This clone may be a read error of a much larger clone one base away. The chain has TRBV28 and TRBJ2-7, with 10 bases matching TRBD2. The CDR3 covers 15 residues. The germline CDR1 and CDR2 sequences are MDHEN and SYDVKM. V shed 7 bases and J 3 bases; nucleotides not matched to a gene: 9. The CDR3 DNA follows: TGTGCCAGCATTCCCCGCCTAGCGGGAGTCTACGAGCAGTACTTC. It encodes CASIPRLAGVYEQYF.